The source of this TCR beta chain is a study of blood T cell repertoires in COVID-19. Study-level background: The cDNA or gDNA used as material had been derived from T cells, B-cell-depleted T cells, or PBMCs.

Original handling: The assay estimated nucleated cells by amplifying reference gene primers. TCRdb's table, derived via immunoSEQ multiplex PCR, lists solely in-frame clones and lacks some. V and J calls and clone size are given by that table; D and trimming were obtained from the DNA. Counted here are about 120,000 clones, just under 90% occurring once; the ten biggest clones make up more than 2%. The TCR sequence derives from a woman aged 50 to 60 with acute or convalescent COVID-19. Sequencing was performed on peripheral blood.

Here the CDR3 reads CAWSGDRGLWNQPQHF. CDR3 nucleotide sequence: TGTGCCTGGAGCGGAGACAGGGGGCTCTGGAATCAGCCCCAGCATTTT. The chain carries TRBV30 and TRBJ1-5, with 10 bases lining up with TRBD1. CDR1 GTSNPN and CDR2 SVGIG come from the germline V gene (reference sequence). The CDR3 runs 16 residues. The J segment lost 4 bases and the V segment lost 3 bases, leaving 9 bases of the junction unmatched.